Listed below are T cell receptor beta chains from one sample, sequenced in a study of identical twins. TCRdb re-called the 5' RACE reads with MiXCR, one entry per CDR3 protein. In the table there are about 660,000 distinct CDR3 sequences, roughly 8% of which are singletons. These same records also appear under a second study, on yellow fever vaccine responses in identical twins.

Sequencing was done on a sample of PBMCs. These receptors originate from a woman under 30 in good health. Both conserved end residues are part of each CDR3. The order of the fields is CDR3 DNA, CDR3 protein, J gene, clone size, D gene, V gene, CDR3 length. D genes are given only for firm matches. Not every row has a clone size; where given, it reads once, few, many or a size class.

DNA: TGCAGTGCTAGGAACTTCGGGGGGGCCGAAGAGACCCAGTACTTC
CDR3: CSARNFGGAEETQYF
J: TRBJ2-5
size: -
D: TRBD2
V: TRBV20-1
length: 15

DNA: TGTGCCAGCAGTGAGTGGACTAGCGGGGAGCAGTTCTTC
CDR3: CASSEWTSGEQFF
J: TRBJ2-1
size: -
D: TRBD2
V: TRBV6-2/TRBV6-3
length: 13

DNA: TGTGCCACCTCACAGGGGGAAGATACGCAGTATTTT
CDR3: CATSQGEDTQYF
J: TRBJ2-3
size: -
D: TRBD1
V: TRBV15
length: 12

DNA: TGTGCCAGCAGTTTGAATCCGGACGAAGAGACCCAGTACTTC
CDR3: CASSLNPDEETQYF
J: TRBJ2-5
size: -
D: -
V: TRBV27
length: 14

DNA: TGTGCCAGCGCTAAGGTGGGGACAGGGGAATACGAGCAGTACTTC
CDR3: CASAKVGTGEYEQYF
J: TRBJ2-7
size: -
D: TRBD1
V: TRBV7-9
length: 15

DNA: TGCAGTGCCCCAAGGACTAGCGGGGGACAAGAGACCCAGTACTTC
CDR3: CSAPRTSGGQETQYF
J: TRBJ2-5
size: few
D: TRBD2
V: TRBV20-1
length: 15

DNA: TGTGCCAGCAGTTTAGCCGCAGCTGGATATATGAACACTGAAGCTTTCTTT
CDR3: CASSLAAAGYMNTEAFF
J: TRBJ1-1
size: few
D: -
V: TRBV28
length: 17

DNA: TGTGCCAGCAGCTTACCTCAGAACGAGCAGTACTTC
CDR3: CASSLPQNEQYF
J: TRBJ2-7
size: -
D: -
V: TRBV7-9
length: 12

DNA: TGTGCCAGCAGCTTAGACCGTAGAGGGATAGCTTTCTTT
CDR3: CASSLDRRGIAFF
J: TRBJ1-1
size: few
D: -
V: TRBV7-2
length: 13

DNA: TGTGCCAGCAGTTTCCTCCGGGACAGGGTCTATCGGACCTACGAGCAGTACTTC
CDR3: CASSFLRDRVYRTYEQYF
J: TRBJ2-7
size: -
D: TRBD1
V: TRBV28
length: 18

DNA: TGTGCCAGCAGTCGAAGACGTCCGAACACCGGGGAGCTGTTTTTT
CDR3: CASSRRRPNTGELFF
J: TRBJ2-2
size: -
D: -
V: TRBV28
length: 15

DNA: TGTGCCAGCAGGAACCCGGGACTAGGGGGGCAGGCGCAGTTCTTC
CDR3: CASRNPGLGGQAQFF
J: TRBJ2-1
size: many
D: TRBD2
V: TRBV6-2/TRBV6-3
length: 15

DNA: TGTGCCAGTAGTCCGGGGGAGAGGAGGACAGATACGCAGTATTTT
CDR3: CASSPGERRTDTQYF
J: TRBJ2-3
size: few
D: -
V: TRBV19
length: 15

DNA: TGTGCCAGCAGTTCTAACAGGTTCTCTAAGGCTGGGGCCAACGTCCTGACTTTC
CDR3: CASSSNRFSKAGANVLTF
J: TRBJ2-6
size: -
D: -
V: TRBV28
length: 18

DNA: TGTGCCGCCGGGGACGGGGGCTACACCTTC
CDR3: CAAGDGGYTF
J: TRBJ1-2
size: few
D: -
V: TRBV27
length: 10

DNA: TGTGCCAGTAGTATGAGCGGCGGGGTAAAGACCCAGTACTTC
CDR3: CASSMSGGVKTQYF
J: TRBJ2-5
size: -
D: -
V: TRBV19
length: 14

DNA: TGTGCCAGCAGTTCACAGACAGGGGGAAACGTCTATGGCTACACCTTC
CDR3: CASSSQTGGNVYGYTF
J: TRBJ1-2
size: many
D: TRBD1
V: TRBV12-3/TRBV12-4
length: 16

DNA: TGTGCCAGCTCACCGCAGCCCGGACAGGTCTATGGCTACACCTTC
CDR3: CASSPQPGQVYGYTF
J: TRBJ1-2
size: many
D: TRBD1
V: TRBV18
length: 15

DNA: TGTGCCAGCAGTACCTGGGACAGCCTTACCTACAATGAGCAGTTCTTC
CDR3: CASSTWDSLTYNEQFF
J: TRBJ2-1
size: -
D: TRBD1
V: TRBV6-1
length: 16

DNA: TGCGCCAGCAGAATGACAACAGGCATGAACACTGAAGCTTTCTTT
CDR3: CASRMTTGMNTEAFF
J: TRBJ1-1
size: many
D: -
V: TRBV5-1
length: 15

DNA: TGCGCCAGCAGCTTGTTCGGGGACTACGAGCAGTACTTC
CDR3: CASSLFGDYEQYF
J: TRBJ2-7
size: many
D: -
V: TRBV5-1
length: 13

DNA: TGTGCCAGCAGTTCCCCGGGACCCCTCCACTTT
CDR3: CASSSPGPLHF
J: TRBJ1-6
size: -
D: -
V: TRBV6-5
length: 11

DNA: TGTGCCAGCAGTCTTCCTAATGAAAAACTGTTTTTT
CDR3: CASSLPNEKLFF
J: TRBJ1-4
size: many
D: -
V: TRBV25-1
length: 12

DNA: TGCAGTGCTAGGGTGTCGGGGACCTACGAGCAGTACTTC
CDR3: CSARVSGTYEQYF
J: TRBJ2-7
size: few
D: -
V: TRBV20-1
length: 13

DNA: TGTGCCAGCAGTTTACGGGCAGGGAGGCAGCAAGAGACCCAGTACTTC
CDR3: CASSLRAGRQQETQYF
J: TRBJ2-5
size: -
D: -
V: TRBV27
length: 16